Listed here is a single T cell receptor beta chain. The data originate from a study of T cells in Graves' hyperthyroidism and ophthalmopathy. Researchers took RNA transcripts and amplified the TCR beta CDR3 regions from them. The study used the HTBI primer set for a first-round RT-PCR of the TCR CDR3. MiXCR, run by TCRdb on the multiplex PCR reads, gives a single entry per CDR3 protein. Altogether over 650,000 distinct CDR3 sequences are present, 45% being singletons, with the ten largest covering roughly 7.2%. The CDR3 length is 14 residues. With 3 bases clipped from V and 10 bases from J, the junction kept 7 bases outside the gene matches. In germline, CDR1 is SGHRS, CDR2 YFSETQ.

Sequencing was performed on peripheral blood or thyroid tissue (not recorded which). V is TRBV5-1 and J is TRBJ1-6; TRBD1 matches at 7 bases. This sequence was found in an adult man with Graves' disease, either hyperthyroidism or ophthalmopathy (not recorded which). CDR3 amino acids: CASSSGQYGSPLHF. CDR3 coding DNA: TGCGCCAGCAGCTCGGGACAGTATGGATCACCCCTCCACTTT.